This entry features one T cell receptor (beta chain) sequence. What it binds is not known. Germline V gives CDR1 SNHLY, CDR2 FYNNEI. The CDR3 loop spans 10 amino acids. Trimming took off 8 bases at V and 3 bases at J, with 5 bases between the two ends. The data are from a study of cytomegalovirus exposure and HLA in healthy donors. General study points: That first-cohort TCR clusters tended to co-occur in the roughly 110 validation repertoires was found in a later analysis.

Data came from immunoSEQ multiplex PCR; TCRdb stores just in-frame clones and leaves some out. This sample yields approximately 160,000 clones, of which around 96% are seen a single time; approximately 1% belongs to the top ten. The clonotype comes from a woman under 30 in good health and CMV-seronegative. J is TRBJ2-7 and V is TRBV2; the D is unclear. Sequenced sample: PBMCs. CDR3 nucleotides: TGTGCCAGCTCTAACTACGAGCAGTACTTC. Protein product: CASSNYEQYF.